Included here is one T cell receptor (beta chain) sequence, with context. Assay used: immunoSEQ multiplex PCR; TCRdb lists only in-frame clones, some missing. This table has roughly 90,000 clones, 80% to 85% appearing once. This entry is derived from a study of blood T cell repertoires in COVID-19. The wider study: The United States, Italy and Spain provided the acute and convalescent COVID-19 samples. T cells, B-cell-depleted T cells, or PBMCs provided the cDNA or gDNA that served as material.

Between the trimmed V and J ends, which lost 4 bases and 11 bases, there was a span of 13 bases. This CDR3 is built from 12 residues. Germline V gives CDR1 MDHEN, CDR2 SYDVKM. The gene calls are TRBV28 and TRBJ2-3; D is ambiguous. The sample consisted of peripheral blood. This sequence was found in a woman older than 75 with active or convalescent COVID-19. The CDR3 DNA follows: TGTGCCAGCAGTTCCGTTATGTCCAGGCAGTATTTT. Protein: CASSSVMSRQYF.